This entry lists 16 T cell receptor beta chains sequenced from one sample in a study of shared clonotypes between healthy human individuals. Clones were read by immunoSEQ multiplex PCR, and TCRdb kept only the in-frame ones, dropping some. The sample lists 2 million to 3 million clones, over 85% occurring once. Material: naive CD4+ T cells sorted from blood. Subset specified: CD45RA+ positively selected. These receptors all stem from a man between 18 and 35 years old in good health.

The rearrangement uses TRBV19 and TRBJ1-2; 8 bases agree with TRBD1. The CDR3 sequence is 13 residues long. The trim removed 6 bases at V and 3 bases at J, leaving 3 bases unmatched. Germline V gene lookup returns CDR1 LNHDA and CDR2 SQIVND (reference sequence). The CDR3: CASRLDRDYGYTF. Here the CDR3 DNA reads TGTGCCAGTAGATTGGACAGGGACTATGGCTACACCTTC.

As regards this clone: Other DNA sequences in this sample translate to the same CDR3. In DNA form, the CDR3 reads TGTGCCAGCAGTCAGAGGGATACGCAGTATTTT. It encodes CASSQRDTQYF. The gene calls are TRBV6-5 and TRBJ2-3; D gene unclear. The V end was cut by 5 bases, the J end by 6 bases, with 6 bases between. This CDR3 contains 11 residues. The germline V gene encodes CDR1 MNHEY and CDR2 SVGAGI.

V is TRBV7-9 and J is TRBJ1-4, with D hard to call. V shed 1 base and J shed 5 bases, with 11 bases lying between them. This CDR3 has 15 residues. Per germline, CDR1 SEHNR and CDR2 FQNEAQ (reference sequence). CDR3 DNA sequence: TGTGCCAGCAGCTTAGACGGGCCCCTCAATGAAAAACTGTTTTTT. Translation: CASSLDGPLNEKLFF.

The J gene is TRBJ1-2, the V gene TRBV6-5; no clear D. The CDR3 has 15 residues. V gave up 2 bases and J gave up 3 bases, with 13 bases separating them. Germline V gene data show CDR1 as MNHEY and CDR2 as SVGAGI. In DNA, the CDR3 is TGTGCCAGCAGTTACCTGGACTCGATGGACTATGGCTACACCTTC. Translated: CASSYLDSMDYGYTF.

The chain carries TRBV6-1 and TRBJ2-4, with 11 bases fitting TRBD1. The CDR3 loop spans 16 amino acids. Germline V gene lookup returns CDR1 MNHNS and CDR2 SASEGT. V lost 4 bases and J lost 3; bases outside the gene matches: 5. CDR3 region: CASSAGQGADKNIQYF. DNA for the CDR3: TGTGCCAGCAGTGCCGGACAGGGGGCCGACAAAAACATTCAGTACTTC.

For this clone: At the DNA level, this CDR3 is encoded by other sequences in the same sample as well. This rearrangement joins TRBV19 to TRBJ2-3, with 10 bases that match TRBD2. The CDR3 is 13 amino acids. In germline, CDR1 is LNHDA, CDR2 SQIVND (reference sequence). V was pared by 6 bases and J by 5 bases, with 2 bases of the junction left unmatched. The chain's CDR3 is CASSRLAGDTQYF. CDR3 bases: TGTGCCAGTAGCCGACTAGCGGGAGATACGCAGTATTTT. Full variable domain (remainder filled in from reference TRBV19 and TRBJ2-3): DGGITQSPKYLFRKEGQNVTLSCEQNLNHDAMYWYRQDPGQGLRLIYYSQIVNDFQKGDIAEGYSVSREKKESFPLTVTSAQKNPTAFYLCASSRLAGDTQYFGPGTRLTVL.

Worth noting for this clone: Other DNA sequences within the sample encode an identical CDR3. The chain combines TRBV18 with TRBJ2-3, with TRBD2 matching over 8 bases. The germline V gene encodes CDR1 KGHSH and CDR2 LQKENI. The CDR3 spans 16 residues. Trimming removed 0 bases from V and 3 bases from J; junction bases left unmatched: 5. The DNA of the CDR3 is TGTGCCAGCTCACCACCGAGCGGGGGACTGACAGATACGCAGTATTTT. It is translated as CASSPPSGGLTDTQYF.

V and J are TRBV28 and TRBJ1-5; the D gene is possibly TRBD1 (5 bases). Trimming took 3 bases from V and 4 from J, leaving 10 bases between them. From germline, CDR1 is MDHEN and CDR2 SYDVKM. There are 14 residues in the CDR3. The CDR3, as DNA: TGTGCCAGCAGTTTGGGACGGAAGAATCAGCCCCAGCATTTT. This encodes CASSLGRKNQPQHF.

The J gene is TRBJ1-1, the V gene TRBV10-3, with D possibly matching TRBD1 (6 bases). CDR1 and CDR2 from the germline V gene are ENHRY and SYGVKD. Trimming took off 6 bases at V and 13 bases at J, with 33 bases between the two ends. The CDR3 is made up of 17 amino acids. CDR3 in amino acids: CAIRSDRMALGGFKVFF. The CDR3 coding sequence is TGTGCCATCAGAAGCGACAGGATGGCCCTGGGGGGATTTAAGGTTTTCTTT.

This chain joins TRBV4-1 and TRBJ2-5, with D possibly matching TRBD2 (5 bases). CDR3 length equals 13 residues. Germline V lookup: CDR1 MGHRA, CDR2 YSYEKL. V was trimmed by 1 base and J by 5 bases, leaving 8 bases between them. CDR3: CASSQVGLETQYF. CDR3 sequence (DNA): TGCGCCAGCAGCCAAGTCGGACTCGAGACCCAGTACTTC.

V is TRBV5-1 and J is TRBJ2-7; the match to TRBD1 covers 9 bases. V shed 4 bases and J 2 bases; nucleotides not matched to a gene: 4. The CDR3 is 14 amino acids. The germline V gene has CDR1 SGHRS and CDR2 YFSETQ. The CDR3 here is CASSTGQGPYEQYF. DNA for the CDR3: TGCGCCAGCAGCACGGGACAGGGTCCCTACGAGCAGTACTTC.

CDR3 residues: CASSRIVGSGELFF. CDR3 nucleotide sequence: TGTGCCAGTAGCAGAATCGTGGGGTCCGGGGAGCTGTTTTTT. V gene TRBV19 combines with J gene TRBJ2-2; D remains ambiguous. Per germline, CDR1 LNHDA and CDR2 SQIVND (reference sequence). The CDR3 extends over 14 amino acids. The V and J ends lost 6 bases and 6 bases respectively, with 14 bases between them.

The chain combines TRBV2 with TRBJ2-3; D unclear. Germline V gene sequence: CDR1 SNHLY, CDR2 FYNNEI. The V end was cut by 1 base, the J end by 0 bases, with 8 bases between. CDR3 length: 15 residues. CDR3 sequence: CASSEVSVSTDTQYF. CDR3 DNA sequence: TGTGCCAGCAGTGAAGTGTCGGTTAGCACAGATACGCAGTATTTT. Full variable domain (outside the CDR3, taken from reference TRBV2 and TRBJ2-3): EPEVTQTPSHQVTQMGQEVILRCVPISNHLYFYWYRQILGQKVEFLVSFYNNEISEKSEIFDDQFSVERPDGSNFTLKIRSTKLEDSAMYFCASSEVSVSTDTQYFGPGTRLTVL.

The gene calls are TRBV21-1 and TRBJ2-3; the table's TRBD2 call for D was not verified on the DNA. TRBV21-1 is designated a pseudogene. This CDR3 has 13 amino acids. The CDR3 nucleotides are TGTGCCAGCAGCACCGAGCGGCCAGATACGCAGTATTTT. It translates to CASSTERPDTQYF.

A note on this clone: Other DNA sequences in this specimen translate into the identical CDR3. The genes are TRBV6-5 and TRBJ2-7, with D perhaps matching TRBD2 (5 bases). The CDR3 covers 12 residues. Germline assignment: CDR1 MNHEY and CDR2 SVGAGI. Trimming took 6 bases from V and 6 from J, leaving 12 bases between them. CDR3: CASRQKAGEQYF. CDR3 in DNA: TGTGCCAGCAGGCAAAAGGCGGGCGAGCAGTACTTC.

Of note for this clone: Other DNA sequences from this sample encode an identical CDR3 as well. The chain employs TRBV7-9 and TRBJ2-3; 7 bases agree with TRBD2. Germline V gene sequence: CDR1 SEHNR, CDR2 FQNEAQ (reference sequence). After removal of 5 bases from V and 0 bases from J, the junction contained 2 bases not matched to a gene. The CDR3 consists of 14 residues. The CDR3 nucleotides are TGTGCCAGCAGCCTTAGCGGGAGCACAGATACGCAGTATTTT. It encodes CASSLSGSTDTQYF.